This TCR beta chain was identified in a study of T cell responses to AZD1222 COVID-19 vaccine. Points from the study as a whole: Targeting of unmutated variant regions was reportedly seen in nearly half of spike-specific TCRs. It should be noted that donors were predominantly white British and more often female, and clonal diversity was possibly underestimated.

CDR1 is LNHDA, CDR2 SQIVND, per germline (reference sequence). The CDR3 consists of 12 residues. The V gene end was trimmed by 5 bases and the J gene end by 7 bases; junction bases not matched to a gene: 3. The assay was immunoSEQ multiplex PCR, and TCRdb's table has in-frame clones only and misses some. This sample carries about 170,000 clones, roughly nine tenths of them seen once, and the ten largest clones take 0.85% to 1.2%. Regarding this clone: Its matching antigen is unknown.

This chain uses TRBV19 with TRBJ1-2; 8 bases are a match to TRBD1. This clonotype was obtained from an adult who received the AZD1222 COVID-19 vaccine. Here the sequenced sample was peripheral blood, taken 28 days after the second AZD1222 dose. The CDR3 DNA follows: TGTGCCAGTAGTCAGGGGGCGCGTGGCTACACCTTC. Translated, it gives CASSQGARGYTF.